A selection of T cell receptor beta chains follows, all from one sample in a study of blood T cell repertoires in COVID-19. Using immunoSEQ multiplex PCR, the repertoire was profiled, and TCRdb retains in-frame clones only, with some absent. The sample yields around 140,000 clones, around 87% seen once. Material: peripheral blood. These receptors all come from a woman aged 45-65 years with active or convalescent COVID-19. Each CDR3 is given with its conserved first and last residue. Each record gives: CDR3 protein, CDR3 DNA, D gene, J gene, V gene, clone size. The D gene is left open where the match is weak. Only some rows state a clone size, as once, few, many or a class for expanded clones.

CASSQAHGLNGGFF,TGTGCCAGCAGCCAAGCCCATGGACTCAATGGTGGGTTTTTT,NA,TRBJ1-4,TRBV28,NA
CASSFSGPQPQHF,TGTGCCAGCAGTTTTTCAGGTCCTCAGCCCCAGCATTTT,NA,TRBJ1-5,TRBV12-3/TRBV12-4,NA
CASSLADRVGEQYF,TGCGCCAGCAGCTTGGCTGACAGGGTCGGCGAGCAGTACTTC,TRBD1,TRBJ2-7,TRBV5-1,NA
CASSPLSAAGVGDTQYF,TGTGCCAGCAGCCCGCTCTCGGCGGCAGGGGTTGGAGATACGCAGTATTTT,NA,TRBJ2-3,TRBV3-1/TRBV3-2,once
CASSPGPRDYGYTF,TGTGCCAGCAGTCCAGGGCCCCGCGACTATGGCTACACCTTC,NA,TRBJ1-2,TRBV7-3,NA
CASTSTGNGELFF,TGTGCCAGCACGTCAACAGGGAACGGGGAGCTGTTTTTT,NA,TRBJ2-2,TRBV27,NA
CASSIRLAAGPYNEQFF,TGTGCCAGTAGTATCCGACTAGCGGCCGGACCCTACAATGAGCAGTTCTTC,TRBD2,TRBJ2-1,TRBV19,NA
CASTFLPEIRVTCEQFF,TGTGCCAGCACTTTTCTCCCCGAAATCAGGGTTACTTGTGAGCAGTTCTTC,NA,TRBJ2-1,TRBV28,NA
CASSSVTGRSNTGELFF,TGTGCCAGCAGCTCCGTCACGGGAAGATCGAACACCGGGGAGCTGTTTTTT,NA,TRBJ2-2,TRBV7-6,NA
CASSPGLAGVLEQFF,TGTGCCAGCTCACCAGGACTAGCGGGAGTTCTTGAGCAGTTCTTC,TRBD2,TRBJ2-1,TRBV18,NA
CASSEGTGRNQPQHF,TGTGCCAGCAGTGAAGGGACAGGTAGAAATCAGCCCCAGCATTTT,TRBD1,TRBJ1-5,TRBV2,NA
CASSMYTNTGELFF,TGTGCCAGCAGCATGTACACGAACACCGGGGAGCTGTTTTTT,NA,TRBJ2-2,TRBV7-9,NA
CASISSGTGGGYGYTF,TGTGCCAGTATCTCATCCGGGACAGGGGGGGGCTATGGCTACACCTTC,TRBD1,TRBJ1-2,TRBV19,NA
CASSKGGGNTEAFF,TGTGCCAGCAGTAAAGGGGGGGGCAACACTGAAGCTTTCTTT,NA,TRBJ1-1,TRBV28,NA
CAWMRSIRTTGGTTEAFF,TGTGCCTGGATGCGCAGTATTAGGACTACAGGCGGGACGACTGAAGCTTTCTTT,NA,TRBJ1-1,TRBV30,NA
CASGLAGGTYNEQFF,TGTGCCAGCGGTCTAGCGGGAGGAACCTACAATGAGCAGTTCTTC,TRBD2,TRBJ2-1,TRBV2,NA
CASSSGQGNYGYTF,TGTGCCAGCAGTTCCGGACAGGGGAACTATGGCTACACCTTC,TRBD1,TRBJ1-2,TRBV28,NA
CASSLATGGRNEQFF,TGTGCTAGCAGCTTAGCGACCGGGGGGCGAAATGAGCAGTTCTTC,NA,TRBJ2-1,TRBV7-7,few
CASSESLGSHNEQFF,TGTGCCAGCAGTGAATCCCTGGGCTCACACAATGAGCAGTTCTTC,NA,TRBJ2-1,TRBV25-1,NA
CACRPGYSPLHF,TGTGCCTGCCGACCAGGGTATTCACCCCTCCACTTT,NA,TRBJ1-6,TRBV30,NA
CASSQSVNTEAFF,TGTGCCAGCAGCCAATCCGTGAACACTGAAGCTTTCTTT,NA,TRBJ1-1,TRBV3-1/TRBV3-2,NA
CASSVGGRANTEAFF,TGTGCCAGCAGCGTAGGTGGCAGGGCGAACACTGAAGCTTTCTTT,NA,TRBJ1-1,TRBV9,NA